Listed here are 28 T cell receptor beta chains from one sample, sequenced in a study of T cells after yellow fever vaccination. TCRdb itself ran the 5' RACE reads through MiXCR, one entry per CDR3 protein. The repertoire has around 350,000 distinct CDR3 sequences, 11% of them found once; the top ten carry 15% to 20%. Sequences were derived from PBMCs, sampled on the day of the first yellow fever vaccination. The receptors come from a man in his late teens or twenties who received the YFV17D yellow fever vaccine.

There are a few counts of this clonotype. This chain connects TRBV18 to TRBJ2-1, with D possibly being TRBD1 or TRBD2 (5 bases each). This CDR3 spans 15 amino acids. Looked up from germline, CDR1 is KGHSH and CDR2 is LQKENI. Between the trimmed V and J ends, which lost 2 bases and 0 bases, there was a span of 8 bases. The CDR3: CASSPWGSSYNEQFF. The CDR3 DNA follows: TGTGCCAGCTCACCATGGGGGAGCTCCTACAATGAGCAGTTCTTC.

The CDR3 is CASSITRGTQYF. The CDR3 DNA reads TGTGCCAGCAGTATAACTCGCGGGACCCAGTACTTC. The chain employs TRBV6-1 and TRBJ2-5; unclear D gene. The CDR3 contains 12 residues. V was pared by 5 bases and J by 7 bases, with 11 bases between. The germline V gene encodes CDR1 MNHNS and CDR2 SASEGT.

This clonotype has only a few counts. This chain uses TRBV7-9 with TRBJ2-1, with no clear D. Germline V gene lookup returns CDR1 SEHNR and CDR2 FQNEAQ (reference sequence). This CDR3 has 12 residues. Trimming took 3 bases from V and 8 from J, leaving 8 bases between them. CDR3: CASSFGVYEQFF. Here the CDR3 DNA reads TGTGCCAGCAGCTTCGGCGTCTATGAGCAGTTCTTC.

This clonotype was seen just once. The chain combines TRBV10-1 with TRBJ2-7; 9 bases fit TRBD1. Germline loops: CDR1 WNHNN, CDR2 SYGVQD (reference sequence). V shed 10 bases and J 6 bases; nucleotides not matched to a gene: 10. The CDR3 runs 13 residues. CDR3 protein: CANRDRDATEQYV. The CDR3, as DNA: TGCGCCAACCGGGACAGGGATGCTACCGAGCAGTACGTC.

There are a few counts of this clonotype. The chain joins TRBV5-4 to TRBJ2-2; the D is unclear. V lost 2 bases and J 4 bases, leaving 12 bases between the germline ends. The CDR3 consists of 15 residues. In germline, CDR1 is SGHNT, CDR2 YYREEE (reference sequence). The CDR3 DNA reads as TGTGCCAGCAGCTTAGTTTCGGGTTTCACCGGGGAGCTGTTTTTT. This translates into CASSLVSGFTGELFF.

The table lists this clonotype with a few counts. The chain carries TRBV7-2 and TRBJ1-2; 9 bases fit TRBD1. CDR3 length: 16 amino acids. V trimming: 5 bases; J trimming: 4 bases; junction bases outside the gene matches: 11. CDR1 is SGHTA, CDR2 FQGNSA, per germline. The CDR3: CASSRPGGDRAYGYTF. CDR3 sequence (DNA): TGTGCCAGCAGCCGCCCTGGGGGGGACAGGGCCTATGGCTACACCTTC. Based on the CDR3 plus reference TRBV7-2 and TRBJ1-2, the full variable domain is GAGVSQSPSNKVTEKGKDVELRCDPISGHTALYWYRQSLGQGLEFLIYFQGNSAPDKSGLPSDRFSAERTGGSVSTLTIQRTQQEDSAVYLCASSRPGGDRAYGYTFGSGTRLTVV.

As DNA, the CDR3 is TGTGCCAGCAGCCAAGCACTCTACACAGATACGCAGTATTTT. As protein: CASSQALYTDTQYF. The rearrangement links TRBV3-1 to TRBJ2-3; no clear D gene. Germline V gene lookup returns CDR1 LGHDT and CDR2 YNNKEL (reference sequence). Trimming left V 1 base short and J 2 bases short, with 7 bases between. The CDR3 runs to 14 residues.

This clonotype was seen a few times. The rearrangement uses TRBV2 and TRBJ2-1; possibly TRBD1 or TRBD2 for D (5 bases each). Germline CDR1 and CDR2: SNHLY and FYNNEI. This CDR3 is 11 amino acids long. Deletions cut 11 bases from V and 1 base from J, with 6 bases between. Here the CDR3 DNA reads TGTGCCGGGGGTTCCTACAATGAGCAGTTCTTC. It encodes CAGGSYNEQFF.

This clonotype turned up a few times. J is TRBJ2-3 and V is TRBV11-2; D unresolved. The CDR3 contains 13 residues. V shed 3 bases and J shed 2 bases, with 6 bases lying between them. CDR1 is SGHAT and CDR2 is FQNNGV in the germline V gene. The CDR3 DNA is TGTGCCAGCAGCTTTGAGGTCACAGATACGCAGTATTTT. Residues: CASSFEVTDTQYF.

This clonotype was seen more than once but under ten times. The chain carries TRBV10-3 and TRBJ1-2, with D unclear. In germline, CDR1 is ENHRY, CDR2 SYGVKD. Trimming took 0 bases from V and 8 from J, leaving 13 bases between them. The CDR3 loop spans 14 amino acids. CDR3 sequence: CAISESLDLPGYTF. The DNA of the CDR3 is TGTGCCATCAGTGAGTCGCTGGACCTACCGGGCTACACCTTC.

This chain links TRBV27 with TRBJ1-4; tentatively, D is TRBD1 (6 bases). Germline V gene data show CDR1 as MNHEY and CDR2 as SMNVEV (reference sequence). The CDR3 extends over 16 amino acids. V dropped 4 bases and J dropped 3 bases, with 15 bases sitting between them. The CDR3 DNA follows: TGTGCCAGCAGTTCTCTTCGGGGGCGGGCTAATGAAAAACTGTTTTTT. It codes for CASSSLRGRANEKLFF.

This chain connects TRBV9 to TRBJ2-5; D remains unclear. The CDR3 is made up of 13 amino acids. Germline V CDR1 and CDR2: SGDLS, YYNGEE. Between the trimmed V and J ends, which lost 0 bases and 4 bases, there was a span of 7 bases. The CDR3 here is CASSVGVAETQYF. The DNA for the CDR3 is TGTGCCAGCAGCGTAGGGGTAGCAGAGACCCAGTACTTC.

The J gene is TRBJ2-2, the V gene TRBV12-3 or TRBV12-4, with D perhaps matching TRBD1 (5 bases). The CDR3 is 14 amino acids. Trimming shortened V by 3 bases and J by 6 bases, and 11 bases separated the two germline ends. CDR3 bases: TGTGCCAGCAGTTTTTCTTTCAGGGCCGGGGAGCTGTTTTTT. Translation: CASSFSFRAGELFF.

The sample holds a few counts of this clonotype. V gene TRBV11-2 combines with J gene TRBJ2-1; no clear D. This CDR3 has 15 amino acids. V shed 6 bases and J shed 2 bases, with 14 bases lying between them. Germline V gene data show CDR1 as SGHAT and CDR2 as FQNNGV. This CDR3 reads CASREPGSPYNEQFF. Here the CDR3 DNA reads TGTGCCAGCAGGGAGCCTGGAAGCCCCTACAATGAGCAGTTCTTC.

Many counts were recorded for this clonotype. V usage is TRBV14 and J usage is TRBJ2-3; tentative D call: TRBD1 (6 bases). CDR1 is SGHDN, CDR2 FVKESK, per germline. This CDR3 is built from 17 residues. V lost 0 bases and J 0 bases, leaving 13 bases between the germline ends. CDR3 nucleotides: TGTGCCAGCAGCCAAGAGAAACAGGGTTCTAGCACAGATACGCAGTATTTT. As protein: CASSQEKQGSSTDTQYF. The full variable domain, in which reference TRBV14 and TRBJ2-3 provide the parts outside the CDR3, is EAGVTQFPSHSVIEKGQTVTLRCDPISGHDNLYWYRRVMGKEIKFLLHFVKESKQDESGMPNNRFLAERTGGTYSTLKVQPAELEDSGVYFCASSQEKQGSSTDTQYFGPGTRLTVL.

The rearrangement uses TRBV6-5 and TRBJ2-5, with 7 positions matching TRBD1. Germline assignment: CDR1 MNHEY and CDR2 SVGAGI. This CDR3 contains 18 residues. With 0 bases clipped from V and 3 bases from J, the junction kept 13 bases outside the gene matches. The CDR3 coding sequence is TGTGCCAGCAGTTACTCGAGAGGAAGAACAGGGGCTGAAGAGACCCAGTACTTC. Its protein product is CASSYSRGRTGAEETQYF.

This clonotype occurred a few times. DNA of the CDR3: TGTGCCAGCAGCTTACAGCTGGAGACGGAGACCCAGTACTTC. This encodes CASSLQLETETQYF. This rearrangement joins TRBV7-9 to TRBJ2-5, with D unclear. V gave up 2 bases and J gave up 5 bases, with 12 bases separating them. The CDR3 loop spans 14 amino acids. Germline V gene data show CDR1 as SEHNR and CDR2 as FQNEAQ (reference sequence). The full variable domain, its missing parts supplied by reference TRBV7-9 and TRBJ2-5, is DTGVSQNPRHKITKRGQNVTFRCDPISEHNRLYWYRQTLGQGPEFLTYFQNEAQLEKSRLLSDRFSAERPKGSFSTLEIQRTEQGDSAMYLCASSLQLETETQYFGPGTRLLVL.

This clonotype occurred a few times. This chain links TRBV11-2 with TRBJ1-1; D perhaps matches TRBD1 (6 bases). Per germline, CDR1 SGHAT and CDR2 FQNNGV. The CDR3 is made up of 17 amino acids. Trimming took 5 bases from V and 0 from J, leaving 19 bases between them. The CDR3: CASSLAGMGAMNTEAFF. The DNA of the CDR3 is TGTGCCAGCAGCCTGGCCGGGATGGGGGCTATGAACACTGAAGCTTTCTTT. The full variable domain, rest sourced from reference TRBV11-2 and TRBJ1-1, is EAGVAQSPRYKIIEKRQSVAFWCNPISGHATLYWYQQILGQGPKLLIQFQNNGVVDDSQLPKDRFSAERLKGVDSTLKIQPAKLEDSAVYLCASSLAGMGAMNTEAFFGQGTRLTVV.

The V and J genes are TRBV29-1 and TRBJ2-7; no reliable D call. Per the germline V gene, CDR1 is SQVTM and CDR2 is ANQGSEA. This CDR3 spans 15 amino acids. The V end was cut by 4 bases, the J end by 5 bases, with 21 bases between. The CDR3 sequence is CSVVWQALNSHEQYF. The CDR3 nucleotides are TGCAGCGTTGTCTGGCAGGCCTTAAATTCCCACGAGCAGTACTTC.

With regard to this clonotype: The junction differs from germline at one of its ends, possibly a read error. The gene calls are TRBV10-3 and TRBJ2-1; 11 bases are a match to TRBD2. Germline lookup yields CDR1 ENHRY and CDR2 SYGVKD. This CDR3 has 18 amino acids. The chain's CDR3 is CAFSSGSGGASTYNEQFF. The DNA of the CDR3 is TGTGCCTTCAGTTCGGGTAGCGGGGGGGCGTCAACCTACAATGAGCAGTTCTTC.

This clonotype was seen only a few times. The V gene is TRBV7-9, the J gene TRBJ1-2, with D possibly being TRBD1 (5 bases). V lost 7 bases and J 0 bases, leaving 12 bases between the germline ends. The CDR3 has 14 residues. Germline values: CDR1 SEHNR, CDR2 FQNEAQ (reference sequence). CDR3 region: CASNSGRTNYGYTF. The DNA for the CDR3 is TGTGCCAGCAACTCAGGGAGGACTAACTATGGCTACACCTTC.

The gene calls are TRBV7-6 and TRBJ2-2; D uncertain. This CDR3 has 11 residues. The V end lost 4 bases, the J end lost 11 bases, and 8 bases lay between the germline ends. Germline values: CDR1 SGHVS, CDR2 FNYEAQ. Here the CDR3 reads CASSWMGELFF. CDR3 DNA sequence: TGTGCCAGCAGCTGGATGGGCGAGCTGTTTTTT.

V is TRBV20-1 and J is TRBJ2-1; D gene ambiguous. CDR3 size: 17 residues. CDR1 DFQATT and CDR2 SNEGSKA come from the germline V gene (reference sequence). The V end was cut by 1 base, the J end by 0 bases, with 16 bases between. The CDR3 region has the DNA TGCAGTGCTAGAGGTTCGGTAGGGTTTAGCTCCTACAATGAGCAGTTCTTC. It codes for CSARGSVGFSSYNEQFF.

The table lists this clonotype with a few counts. The CDR3 loop reads CASSQGPTGAEAFF. CDR3 bases: TGCGCCAGCAGCCAAGGCCCGACAGGGGCTGAAGCTTTCTTT. The chain couples TRBV4-1 to TRBJ1-1, with 8 bases aligning to TRBD1. The CDR3 sequence is 14 residues long. The germline CDR1 and CDR2 sequences are MGHRA and YSYEKL. V shed 1 base, J shed 6 bases, and the junction held 4 bases outside the gene matches.

About this clonotype itself: At one end the junction does not follow the germline gene, possibly because of a read error. The chain is built from TRBV5-1 and TRBJ2-5, with D possibly TRBD2 on 7 matching bases. The CDR3 is 15 residues long. Germline V gene data show CDR1 as SGHRS and CDR2 as YFSETQ. CDR3 DNA sequence: TGCGCCAGCAGCCTACTTACGGGGGGACAAGAGACCCTGTACTTC. Its protein product is CASSLLTGGQETLYF.

This clonotype was found a few times. The J gene is TRBJ2-2, the V gene TRBV12-3 or TRBV12-4, with TRBD2 identical over 8 bases. CDR3 length equals 17 residues. J lost 7 bases, V lost 6 bases, and 16 bases had no gene match. In DNA form, the CDR3 reads TGTGCCAGCAGACCCCCTCTGGCGGGGGGAGGTAGCGGGGAGCTGTTTTTT. Translated, it gives CASRPPLAGGGSGELFF.

This CDR3 reads CAISDPGQRRNSPLHF. The CDR3, as DNA: TGTGCCATCAGTGACCCCGGACAACGGAGAAATTCACCCCTCCACTTT. The chain has TRBV10-3 and TRBJ1-6; the D gene is possibly TRBD1 (5 bases). Germline V gene data show CDR1 as ENHRY and CDR2 as SYGVKD. V lost 3 bases to trimming and J lost 7 bases, with 16 bases between them. This CDR3 is 16 amino acids long.

The V gene is TRBV20-1, the J gene TRBJ1-2, with unresolved D. The V gene's germline CDR1 is DFQATT and CDR2 SNEGSKA (reference sequence). The V end lost 5 bases, the J end lost 7 bases, and 14 bases lay between the germline ends. The CDR3 totals 12 residues. The CDR3 loop reads CSAPTVSLGYTF. The CDR3 DNA is TGCAGTGCTCCGACGGTTTCCCTTGGCTACACCTTC.